A single T cell receptor (beta chain) is shown here with its context. Generated by immunoSEQ multiplex PCR, the TCRdb table keeps only in-frame clones and is missing some. Of about 160,000 clones in the sample, approximately 82% were seen once. This sample is part of a study of blood T cell repertoires in COVID-19. The overall study: COVID-19 samples collected from the United States, Italy and Spain covered acute and convalescent phases. PBMCs, B-cell-depleted T cells, or T cells provided the cDNA or gDNA that made up the material.

This CDR3 region has 16 residues. From germline, CDR1 is MNHEY and CDR2 SVGEGT. J gave up 0 bases and V 0 bases, and 4 bases lay outside the gene matches. The sample taken for sequencing was peripheral blood. This chain uses TRBV6-2 or TRBV6-3 with TRBJ1-1; TRBD1 aligns across 7 bases. The clonotype comes from a woman of 80 years or more with acute or convalescent COVID-19. The CDR3 region has the DNA TGTGCCAGCAGTTACTCCCGGGACAGCATGAACACTGAAGCTTTCTTT. Protein: CASSYSRDSMNTEAFF.